This entry concerns a single T cell receptor beta chain. A much larger clonotype is one base distant, so this may be a read error. TCRdb reanalysed the 5' RACE reads using MiXCR and keeps one entry per CDR3 protein. The profile covers around 44,000 distinct CDR3 sequences, with under 25% appearing a single time and about 3.8% taken by the ten largest. The CDR3 is 16 residues long. V was pared by 8 bases and J by 3 bases, with 11 bases of the junction left unmatched. Germline V gene data show CDR1 as SEHNR and CDR2 as FQNEAQ (reference sequence). The sorted Tregs were CD4+CD25+CD127-/low cells. The J gene is TRBJ2-2, the V gene TRBV7-9; 8 nucleotides agree with TRBD1. The receptor's source is a female donor with breast cancer. The sample was Tregs sorted from blood. CDR3 coding DNA: TGTGCCAGCGGCCCACCTGGACAGGGAGACACCGGGGAGCTGTTTTTT. This encodes CASGPPGQGDTGELFF. Full variable domain (remainder filled in from reference TRBV7-9 and TRBJ2-2): DTGVSQNPRHKITKRGQNVTFRCDPISEHNRLYWYRQTLGQGPEFLTYFQNEAQLEKSRLLSDRFSAERPKGSFSTLEIQRTEQGDSAMYLCASGPPGQGDTGELFFGEGSRLTVL.